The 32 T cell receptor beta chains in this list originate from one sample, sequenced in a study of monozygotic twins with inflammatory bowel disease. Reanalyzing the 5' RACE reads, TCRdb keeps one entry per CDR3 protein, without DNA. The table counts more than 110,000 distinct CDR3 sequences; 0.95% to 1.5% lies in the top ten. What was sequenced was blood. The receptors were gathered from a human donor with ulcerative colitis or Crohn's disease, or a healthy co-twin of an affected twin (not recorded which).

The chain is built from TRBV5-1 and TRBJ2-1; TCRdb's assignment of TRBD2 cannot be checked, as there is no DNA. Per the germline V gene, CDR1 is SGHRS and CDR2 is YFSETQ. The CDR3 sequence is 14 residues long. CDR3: CASSPRTSYNEQFF.

CDR3: CAWSVRGQETQYF. J is TRBJ2-5 and V is TRBV30; absent DNA, TCRdb's TRBD1 call cannot be checked. CDR1 and CDR2 from the germline V gene are GTSNPN and SVGIG (reference sequence). The CDR3 has 13 amino acids.

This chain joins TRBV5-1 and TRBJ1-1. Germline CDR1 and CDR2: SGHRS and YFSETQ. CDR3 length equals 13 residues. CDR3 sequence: CASSLVGQNEAFF.

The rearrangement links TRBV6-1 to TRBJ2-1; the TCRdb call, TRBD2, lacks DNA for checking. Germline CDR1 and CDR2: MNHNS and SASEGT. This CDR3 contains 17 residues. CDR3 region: CASSEASGLAGGPLQFF.

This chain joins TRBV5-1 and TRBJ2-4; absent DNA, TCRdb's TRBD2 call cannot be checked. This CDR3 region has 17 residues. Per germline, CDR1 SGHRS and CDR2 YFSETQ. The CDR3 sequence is CASSTLGSRVAKNIQYF.

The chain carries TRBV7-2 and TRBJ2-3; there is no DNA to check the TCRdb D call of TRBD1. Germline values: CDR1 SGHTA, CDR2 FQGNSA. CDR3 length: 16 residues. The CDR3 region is CASSRPRGPGTDTQYF.

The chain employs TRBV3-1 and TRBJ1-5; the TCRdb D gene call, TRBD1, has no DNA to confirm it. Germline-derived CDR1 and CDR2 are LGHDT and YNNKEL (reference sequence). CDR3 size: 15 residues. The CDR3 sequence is CASSQGTGSNQPQHF. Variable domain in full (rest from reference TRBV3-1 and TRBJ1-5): DTAVSQTPKYLVTQMGNDKSIKCEQNLGHDTMYWYKQDSKKFLKIMFSYNNKELIINETVPNRFSPKSPDKAHLNLHINSLELGDSAVYFCASSQGTGSNQPQHFGDGTRLSIL.

CDR3 protein: CASREAGETQYF. The chain employs TRBV28 and TRBJ2-5; absent DNA, TCRdb's TRBD1 call cannot be checked. CDR1 is MDHEN, CDR2 SYDVKM, per germline. The CDR3 is 12 amino acids.

The CDR3 loop reads CASSPTDSGAQYF. The gene calls are TRBV28 and TRBJ2-4; the D call of TRBD1 rests on TCRdb alone, since no DNA is present to check it. Germline assignment: CDR1 MDHEN and CDR2 SYDVKM. The CDR3 sequence is 13 residues long.

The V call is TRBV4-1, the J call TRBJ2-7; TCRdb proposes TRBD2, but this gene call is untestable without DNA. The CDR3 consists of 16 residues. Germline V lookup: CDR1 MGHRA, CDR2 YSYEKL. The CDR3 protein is CASSQDTGGATYEQYF.

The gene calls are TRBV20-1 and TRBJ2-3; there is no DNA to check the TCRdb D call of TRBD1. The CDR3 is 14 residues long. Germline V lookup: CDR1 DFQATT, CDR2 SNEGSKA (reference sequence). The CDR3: CSAREGRSTDTQYF.

CDR3 residues: CASSYFRTSGYTGELFF. The J gene is TRBJ2-2, the V gene TRBV6-5; TCRdb selects TRBD2, and the lack of DNA leaves this call unchecked. The germline CDR1 and CDR2 sequences are MNHEY and SVGAGI. This CDR3 spans 17 amino acids.

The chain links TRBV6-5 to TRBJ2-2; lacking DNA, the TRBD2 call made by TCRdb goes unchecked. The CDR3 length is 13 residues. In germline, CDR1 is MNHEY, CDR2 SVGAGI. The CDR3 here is CASTQGHTGELFF.

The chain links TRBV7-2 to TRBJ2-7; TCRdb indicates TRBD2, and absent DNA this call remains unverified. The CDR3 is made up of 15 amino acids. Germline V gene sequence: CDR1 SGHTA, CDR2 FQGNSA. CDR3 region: CASSLQQGPSYEQYF.

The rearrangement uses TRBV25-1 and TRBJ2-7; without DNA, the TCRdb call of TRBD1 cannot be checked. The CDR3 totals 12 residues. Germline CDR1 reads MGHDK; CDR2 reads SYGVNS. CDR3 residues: CARATGENEQYF.

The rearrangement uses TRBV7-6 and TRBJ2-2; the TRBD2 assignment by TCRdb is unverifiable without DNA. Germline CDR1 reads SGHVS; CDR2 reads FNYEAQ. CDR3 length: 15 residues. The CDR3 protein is CASSLSSLNTGELFF.

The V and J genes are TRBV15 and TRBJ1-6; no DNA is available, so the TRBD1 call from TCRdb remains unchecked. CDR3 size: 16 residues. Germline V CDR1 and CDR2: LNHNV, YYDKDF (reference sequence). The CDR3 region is CATSTPPPQGDSPLHF.

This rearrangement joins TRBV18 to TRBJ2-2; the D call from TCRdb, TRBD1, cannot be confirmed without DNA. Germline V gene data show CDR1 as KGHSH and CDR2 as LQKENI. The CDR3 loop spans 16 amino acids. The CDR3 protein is CASSTLPDRDTGELFF.

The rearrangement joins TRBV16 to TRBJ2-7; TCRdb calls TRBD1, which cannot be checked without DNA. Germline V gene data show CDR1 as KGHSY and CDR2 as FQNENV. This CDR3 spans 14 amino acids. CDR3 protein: CASSPMDRGYEQYF. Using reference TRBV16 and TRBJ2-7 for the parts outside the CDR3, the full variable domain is GEEVAQTPKHLVRGEGQKAKLYCAPIKGHSYVFWYQQVLKNEFKFLISFQNENVFDETGMPKERFSAKCLPNSPCSLEIQATKLEDSAVYFCASSPMDRGYEQYFGPGTRLTVT.

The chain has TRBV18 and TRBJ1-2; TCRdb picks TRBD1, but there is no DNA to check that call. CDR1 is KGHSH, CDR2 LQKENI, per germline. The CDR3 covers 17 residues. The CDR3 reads CASSPETGGLLNYGYTF.

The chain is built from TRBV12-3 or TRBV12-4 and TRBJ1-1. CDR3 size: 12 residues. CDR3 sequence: CASRETNTEAFF.

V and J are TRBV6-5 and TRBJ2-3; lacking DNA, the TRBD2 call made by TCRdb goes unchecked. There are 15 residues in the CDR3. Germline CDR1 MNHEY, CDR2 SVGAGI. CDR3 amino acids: CASSYKEAGTDTQYF.

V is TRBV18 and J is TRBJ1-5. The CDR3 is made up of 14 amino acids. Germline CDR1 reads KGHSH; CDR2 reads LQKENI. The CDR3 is CASSPSLSNQPQHF.

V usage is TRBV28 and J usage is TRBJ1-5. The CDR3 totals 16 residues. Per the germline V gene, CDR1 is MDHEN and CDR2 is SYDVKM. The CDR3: CASSLERISSNQPQHF.

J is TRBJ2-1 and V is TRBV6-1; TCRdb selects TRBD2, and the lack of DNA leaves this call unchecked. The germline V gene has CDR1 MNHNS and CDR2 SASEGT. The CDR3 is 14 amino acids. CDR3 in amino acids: CATTVGLAGRGQFF.

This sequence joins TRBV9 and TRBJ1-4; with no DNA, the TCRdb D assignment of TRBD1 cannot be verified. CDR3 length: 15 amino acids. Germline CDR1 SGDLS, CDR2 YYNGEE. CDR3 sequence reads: CASSVTGTEDEKLFF. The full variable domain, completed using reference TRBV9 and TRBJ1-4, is DSGVTQTPKHLITATGQRVTLRCSPRSGDLSVYWYQQSLDQGLQFLIQYYNGEERAKGNILERFSAQQFPDLHSELNLSSLELGDSALYFCASSVTGTEDEKLFFGSGTQLSVL.

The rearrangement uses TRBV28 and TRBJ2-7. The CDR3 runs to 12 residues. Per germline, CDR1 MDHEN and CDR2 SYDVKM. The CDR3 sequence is CASSLGMYEQYF.

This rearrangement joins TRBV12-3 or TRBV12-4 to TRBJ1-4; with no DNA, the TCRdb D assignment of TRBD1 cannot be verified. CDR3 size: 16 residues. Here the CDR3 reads CASSGAQKTTNEKLFF.

The CDR3 reads CASSPGGAMPYEQYF. The chain is built from TRBV6-1 and TRBJ2-7; lacking DNA, the TRBD2 call made by TCRdb goes unchecked. In germline, CDR1 is MNHNS, CDR2 SASEGT. There are 15 residues in the CDR3.

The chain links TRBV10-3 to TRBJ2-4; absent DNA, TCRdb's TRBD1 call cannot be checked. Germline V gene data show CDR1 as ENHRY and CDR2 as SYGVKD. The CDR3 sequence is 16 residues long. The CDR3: CAISDSRAPPGNIQYF.

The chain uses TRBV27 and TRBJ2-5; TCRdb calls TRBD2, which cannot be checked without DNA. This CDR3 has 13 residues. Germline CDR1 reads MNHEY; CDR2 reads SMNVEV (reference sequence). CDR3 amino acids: CASSFRGRETQYF.

This CDR3 reads CASSYQEETQYF. The rearrangement joins TRBV5-5 to TRBJ2-5. The CDR3 loop spans 12 amino acids. Germline CDR1 SGHKS, CDR2 YYEKEE (reference sequence).